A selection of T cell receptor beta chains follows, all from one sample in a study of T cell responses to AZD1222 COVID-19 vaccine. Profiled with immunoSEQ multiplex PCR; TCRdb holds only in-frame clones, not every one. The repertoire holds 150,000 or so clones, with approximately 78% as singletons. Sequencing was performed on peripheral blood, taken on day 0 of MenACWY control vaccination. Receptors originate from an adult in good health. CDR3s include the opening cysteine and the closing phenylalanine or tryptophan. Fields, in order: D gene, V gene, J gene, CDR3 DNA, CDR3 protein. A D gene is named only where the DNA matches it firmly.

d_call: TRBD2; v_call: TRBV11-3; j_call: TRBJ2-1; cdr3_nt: TGTGCCAGCAGTGAAAAGCGGGGAGGTTACAATGAGCAGTTCTTC; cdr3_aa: CASSEKRGGYNEQFF
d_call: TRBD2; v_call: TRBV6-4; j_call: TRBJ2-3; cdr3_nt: TGTGCCAGCAGCGAGGAAGCGGGGAGCACAGATACGCAGTATTTT; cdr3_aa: CASSEEAGSTDTQYF
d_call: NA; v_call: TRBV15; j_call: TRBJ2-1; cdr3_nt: TGTGCCACCAGCAGAGTAAGCTCGGATGAGCAGTTCTTC; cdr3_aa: CATSRVSSDEQFF
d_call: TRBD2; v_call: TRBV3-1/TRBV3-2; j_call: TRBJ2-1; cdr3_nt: TGTGCCAGCAGCCAAGATCGGAGGAGCGGGGGACTCTACAATGAGCAGTTCTTC; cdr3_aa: CASSQDRRSGGLYNEQFF
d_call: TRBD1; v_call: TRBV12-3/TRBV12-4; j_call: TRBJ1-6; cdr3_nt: TGTGCCAGCAGTTCTCGACAGGGATCACCCCTCCACTTT; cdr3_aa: CASSSRQGSPLHF
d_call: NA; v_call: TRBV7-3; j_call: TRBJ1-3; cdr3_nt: TGTGCCAGCAGCTTAGACGGATCATCTGGAAACACCATATATTTT; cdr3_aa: CASSLDGSSGNTIYF
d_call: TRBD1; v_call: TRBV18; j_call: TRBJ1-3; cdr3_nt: TGTGCCAGCTCACCACTCGGGACAGGATCTGGAAACACCATATATTTT; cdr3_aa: CASSPLGTGSGNTIYF
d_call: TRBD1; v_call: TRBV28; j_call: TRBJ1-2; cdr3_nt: TGTGCCACCTTTCAGTTACAGGGGGCAGGCTATGGCTACACCTTC; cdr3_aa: CATFQLQGAGYGYTF
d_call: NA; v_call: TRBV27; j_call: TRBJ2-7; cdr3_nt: TGTGCCAGCAGTACGACAGGGCCCGGGGGGGAGCAGTACTTC; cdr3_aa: CASSTTGPGGEQYF
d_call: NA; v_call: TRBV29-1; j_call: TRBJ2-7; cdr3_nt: TGCAGCGCGACCTACCCGCGGGGCGAGCAGTACTTC; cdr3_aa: CSATYPRGEQYF
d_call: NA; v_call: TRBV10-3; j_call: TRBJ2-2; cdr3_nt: TGTGCCATCAGTGACTTGTCACCGAACACCGGGGAGCTGTTTTTT; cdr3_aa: CAISDLSPNTGELFF
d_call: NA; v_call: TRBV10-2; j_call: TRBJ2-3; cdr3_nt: TGCGCCAGCAGTGATAGGGGCAGCACAGATACGCAGTATTTT; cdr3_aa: CASSDRGSTDTQYF
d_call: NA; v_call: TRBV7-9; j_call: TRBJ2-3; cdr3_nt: TGTGCCAGCAGCTTAGAATTCGGTATTAGCACAGATACGCAGTATTTT; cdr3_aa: CASSLEFGISTDTQYF